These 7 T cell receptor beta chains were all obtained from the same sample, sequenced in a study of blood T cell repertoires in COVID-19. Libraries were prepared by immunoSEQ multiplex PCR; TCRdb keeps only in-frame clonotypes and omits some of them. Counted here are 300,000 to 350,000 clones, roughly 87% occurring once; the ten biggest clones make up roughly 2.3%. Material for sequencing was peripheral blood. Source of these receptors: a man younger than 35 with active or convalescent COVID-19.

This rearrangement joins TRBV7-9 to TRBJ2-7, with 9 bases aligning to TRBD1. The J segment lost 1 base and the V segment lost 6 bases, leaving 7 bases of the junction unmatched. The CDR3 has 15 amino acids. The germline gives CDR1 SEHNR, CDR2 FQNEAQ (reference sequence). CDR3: CASRGRTGASYEQYF. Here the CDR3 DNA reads TGTGCCAGCAGGGGCAGGACAGGGGCATCCTACGAGCAGTACTTC.

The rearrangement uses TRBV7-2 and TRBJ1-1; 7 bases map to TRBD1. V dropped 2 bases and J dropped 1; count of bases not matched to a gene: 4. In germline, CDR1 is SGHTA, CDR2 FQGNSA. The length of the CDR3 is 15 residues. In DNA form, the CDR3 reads TGTGCCAGCAGCTTACGTAGGGACAGGAACACTGAAGCTTTCTTT. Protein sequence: CASSLRRDRNTEAFF.

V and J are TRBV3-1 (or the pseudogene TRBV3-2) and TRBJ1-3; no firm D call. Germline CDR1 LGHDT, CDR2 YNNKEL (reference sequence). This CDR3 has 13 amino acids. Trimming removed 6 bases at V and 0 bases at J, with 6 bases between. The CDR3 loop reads CASSRYSGNTIYF. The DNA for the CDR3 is TGTGCCAGCAGTAGATACTCTGGAAACACCATATATTTT.

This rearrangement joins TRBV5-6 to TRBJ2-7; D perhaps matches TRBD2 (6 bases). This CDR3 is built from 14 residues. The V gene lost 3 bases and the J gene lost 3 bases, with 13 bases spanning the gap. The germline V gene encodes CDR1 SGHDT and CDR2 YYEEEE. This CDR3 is CASSSEGFYYEQYF. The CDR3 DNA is TGTGCCAGCAGCTCGGAGGGATTTTACTACGAGCAGTACTTC.

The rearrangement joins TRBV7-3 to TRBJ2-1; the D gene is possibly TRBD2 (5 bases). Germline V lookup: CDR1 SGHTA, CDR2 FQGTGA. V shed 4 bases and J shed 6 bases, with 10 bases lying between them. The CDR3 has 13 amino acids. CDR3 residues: CASSSVGGNEQFF. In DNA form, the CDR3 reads TGTGCCAGCAGCTCTGTCGGAGGCAATGAGCAGTTCTTC.

The CDR3 spells CASSFAGVTDTQYF. CDR3 sequence (DNA): TGTGCCAGCAGCTTTGCGGGGGTCACAGATACGCAGTATTTT. This rearrangement joins TRBV11-2 to TRBJ2-3, with TRBD2 identical over 7 bases. J gave up 2 bases and V 3 bases, and 2 bases lay outside the gene matches. Per the germline V gene, CDR1 is SGHAT and CDR2 is FQNNGV. This CDR3 is built from 14 residues.

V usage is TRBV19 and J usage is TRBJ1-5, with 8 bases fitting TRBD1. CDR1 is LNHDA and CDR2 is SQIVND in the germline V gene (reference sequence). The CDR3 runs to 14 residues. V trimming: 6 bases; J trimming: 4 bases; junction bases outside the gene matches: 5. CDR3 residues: CASRGTGLNQPQHF. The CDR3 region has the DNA TGTGCCAGTAGAGGGACAGGTTTAAATCAGCCCCAGCATTTT.